This is a list of T cell receptor beta chains from one sample in a study of shared clonotypes between healthy human individuals. Method: immunoSEQ multiplex PCR; TCRdb's copy keeps in-frame clones and lacks some. The repertoire holds roughly 1,000,000 clones, 70% to 80% seen once, with more than 0.55% in the top ten. Specimen: memory CD4+ T cells from PBMCs. The receptors come from a man between 18 and 29 years old in good health. Some clones in this sample may be carry-over from other donors' samples. Each CDR3 is given with its conserved first and last residue. Fields, in order: CDR3 protein, CDR3 DNA, D gene, V gene, J gene, clone size. A D gene is named only where the DNA matches it firmly. Not all rows give a size; the values are once, few, many and, for expanded clones, a class.

CDR3aa: CASSLGIDRPTNEKLFF
CDR3nt: TGCGCCAGCAGCTTGGGGATCGACAGACCAACTAATGAAAAACTGTTTTTT
d_gene: .
v_gene: TRBV5-1
j_gene: TRBJ1-4
abundance: .

CDR3aa: CASSADWGNYNEQFF
CDR3nt: TGTGCCAGCAGCGCCGATTGGGGAAACTACAATGAGCAGTTCTTC
d_gene: .
v_gene: TRBV9
j_gene: TRBJ2-1
abundance: .

CDR3aa: CASVGLAIYNEQFF
CDR3nt: TGTGCCAGCGTAGGGCTAGCGATCTACAATGAGCAGTTCTTC
d_gene: .
v_gene: TRBV28
j_gene: TRBJ2-1
abundance: .

CDR3aa: CASSYHFPDTQYF
CDR3nt: TGTGCCAGCAGTTACCACTTTCCAGATACGCAGTATTTT
d_gene: .
v_gene: TRBV6-6
j_gene: TRBJ2-3
abundance: .

CDR3aa: CASSLALAGATTDTQYF
CDR3nt: TGTGCCAGCAGCTTGGCTCTAGCGGGGGCTACAACAGATACGCAGTATTTT
d_gene: TRBD2
v_gene: TRBV5-4
j_gene: TRBJ2-3
abundance: .

CDR3aa: CASSLEVGTEAFF
CDR3nt: TGTGCCAGCAGCTTAGAGGTGGGGACTGAAGCTTTCTTT
d_gene: .
v_gene: TRBV7-2
j_gene: TRBJ1-1
abundance: .

CDR3aa: CASSAQGAGQPQHF
CDR3nt: TGCGCCAGCAGCGCACAGGGGGCGGGTCAGCCCCAGCATTTT
d_gene: TRBD1
v_gene: TRBV4-1
j_gene: TRBJ1-5
abundance: .

CDR3aa: CAIRRGPDSYEQYF
CDR3nt: TGTGCCATCAGGAGGGGGCCTGACTCCTACGAGCAGTACTTC
d_gene: TRBD1
v_gene: TRBV10-3
j_gene: TRBJ2-7
abundance: .

CDR3aa: CASSTPYTDTQYF
CDR3nt: TGTGCCAGCAGTACACCCTACACAGATACGCAGTATTTT
d_gene: .
v_gene: TRBV28
j_gene: TRBJ2-3
abundance: many

CDR3aa: CATILQGAAAFF
CDR3nt: TGTGCCACTATCCTCCAGGGGGCCGCCGCTTTCTTT
d_gene: TRBD1
v_gene: TRBV28
j_gene: TRBJ1-1
abundance: .

CDR3aa: CASSQDTLAGADTQYF
CDR3nt: TGTGCCAGCAGCCAAGATACGCTAGCGGGAGCGGATACGCAGTATTTT
d_gene: TRBD2
v_gene: TRBV4-2
j_gene: TRBJ2-3
abundance: .

CDR3aa: CSVDETGGRRETQYF
CDR3nt: TGCAGCGTTGACGAAACAGGGGGGCGGCGAGAGACCCAGTACTTC
d_gene: TRBD1
v_gene: TRBV29-1
j_gene: TRBJ2-5
abundance: .

CDR3aa: CTFRGTYNEQFF
CDR3nt: TGCACCTTCAGGGGTACCTACAATGAGCAGTTCTTC
d_gene: .
v_gene: TRBV29-1
j_gene: TRBJ2-1
abundance: .

CDR3aa: CASSLSEGSGELFF
CDR3nt: TGTGCCAGCAGCTTATCTGAGGGTTCCGGGGAGCTGTTTTTT
d_gene: .
v_gene: TRBV7-2
j_gene: TRBJ2-2
abundance: .

CDR3aa: CASSFRANRPGSTDTQYF
CDR3nt: TGTGCCAGCAGTTTCAGGGCTAACCGACCTGGGAGCACAGATACGCAGTATTTT
d_gene: .
v_gene: TRBV27
j_gene: TRBJ2-3
abundance: .

CDR3aa: CAWSLARVKLGETQYF
CDR3nt: TGTGCCTGGAGCCTCGCCCGGGTTAAGTTAGGAGAGACCCAGTACTTC
d_gene: .
v_gene: TRBV30
j_gene: TRBJ2-5
abundance: .

CDR3aa: CASSVQGARPTF
CDR3nt: TGTGCCAGCAGCGTCCAGGGGGCGCGTCCCACCTTC
d_gene: TRBD1
v_gene: TRBV9
j_gene: TRBJ1-2
abundance: .

CDR3aa: CASSLQGADSPLHF
CDR3nt: TGCGCCAGCAGCCTACAGGGGGCAGATTCACCCCTCCACTTT
d_gene: TRBD1
v_gene: TRBV4-1
j_gene: TRBJ1-6
abundance: few

CDR3aa: CASSTLGGRTEAFF
CDR3nt: TGTGCCAGCAGCACCCTTGGTGGGCGGACTGAGGCTTTCTTT
d_gene: .
v_gene: TRBV28
j_gene: TRBJ1-1
abundance: .

CDR3aa: CASCGTGNQPQHF
CDR3nt: TGTGCCAGCTGTGGGACGGGCAATCAGCCCCAGCATTTT
d_gene: .
v_gene: TRBV2
j_gene: TRBJ1-5
abundance: .

CDR3aa: CASSRDPAQETQYF
CDR3nt: TGTGCCAGCAGCCGGGACCCAGCCCAAGAGACCCAGTACTTC
d_gene: .
v_gene: TRBV11-2
j_gene: TRBJ2-5
abundance: .

CDR3aa: CSAENTEAFF
CDR3nt: TGCAGTGCCGAGAACACTGAAGCTTTCTTT
d_gene: .
v_gene: TRBV20-1
j_gene: TRBJ1-1
abundance: .

CDR3aa: CASTTQETQYF
CDR3nt: TGTGCCAGCACCACCCAAGAGACCCAGTACTTC
d_gene: .
v_gene: TRBV28
j_gene: TRBJ2-5
abundance: .

CDR3aa: CASSKGLAGTDTQYF
CDR3nt: TGTGCCAGCAGCAAGGGACTAGCGGGCACAGATACGCAGTATTTT
d_gene: TRBD2
v_gene: TRBV7-9
j_gene: TRBJ2-3
abundance: .

CDR3aa: CASSLVGQRPNYGYTF
CDR3nt: TGCGCCAGCAGCTTGGTCGGACAGAGACCCAACTATGGCTACACCTTC
d_gene: .
v_gene: TRBV5-1
j_gene: TRBJ1-2
abundance: .

CDR3aa: CASSFQTGRDGANVLTF
CDR3nt: TGTGCCAGCAGTTTCCAGACAGGGCGGGACGGGGCCAACGTCCTGACTTTC
d_gene: .
v_gene: TRBV28
j_gene: TRBJ2-6
abundance: once

CDR3aa: CASSNRGGGELFF
CDR3nt: TGTGCCAGCAGTAACAGGGGTGGCGGGGAGCTGTTTTTT
d_gene: TRBD1
v_gene: TRBV6-5
j_gene: TRBJ2-2
abundance: .

CDR3aa: CASSPRTGGDPGQFF
CDR3nt: TGTGCCAGCAGCCCCCGTACAGGGGGCGACCCTGGGCAGTTCTTC
d_gene: TRBD1
v_gene: TRBV7-3
j_gene: TRBJ2-1
abundance: once

CDR3aa: CASSFVSNQPQHF
CDR3nt: TGTGCCAGCAGCTTCGTCAGCAATCAGCCCCAGCATTTT
d_gene: .
v_gene: TRBV5-6
j_gene: TRBJ1-5
abundance: .

CDR3aa: CASTLHSGGRQETQYF
CDR3nt: TGTGCCAGCACCCTTCATTCTGGGGGCCGGCAAGAGACCCAGTACTTC
d_gene: .
v_gene: TRBV11-2
j_gene: TRBJ2-5
abundance: .

CDR3aa: CASSLALGGTNEKLFF
CDR3nt: TGTGCCAGCAGCTTGGCCTTGGGCGGCACTAATGAAAAACTGTTTTTT
d_gene: .
v_gene: TRBV5-8
j_gene: TRBJ1-4
abundance: .

CDR3aa: CASSLDRGSSISLYGYTF
CDR3nt: TGTGCCAGCAGCTTAGACAGGGGATCCTCTATCTCCCTCTATGGCTACACCTTC
d_gene: TRBD1
v_gene: TRBV7-9
j_gene: TRBJ1-2
abundance: .

CDR3aa: CASSLEQGGTQYF
CDR3nt: TGCGCCAGCAGCTTGGAACAGGGAGGGACCCAGTACTTC
d_gene: .
v_gene: TRBV5-1
j_gene: TRBJ2-5
abundance: .

CDR3aa: CASSEGGWQPQHF
CDR3nt: TGTGCCAGCAGTGAAGGCGGGTGGCAGCCCCAGCATTTT
d_gene: .
v_gene: TRBV25-1
j_gene: TRBJ1-5
abundance: .

CDR3aa: CASSLAWDRGNEQFF
CDR3nt: TGCGCCAGCAGCTTGGCCTGGGACAGGGGCAATGAGCAGTTCTTC
d_gene: TRBD1
v_gene: TRBV5-1
j_gene: TRBJ2-1
abundance: .

CDR3aa: CASRVWGAGGRNTEAFF
CDR3nt: TGTGCCAGCAGGGTTTGGGGGGCAGGGGGTAGAAACACTGAAGCTTTCTTT
d_gene: TRBD1
v_gene: TRBV2
j_gene: TRBJ1-1
abundance: .

CDR3aa: CASSFGPAGQGLNTIYF
CDR3nt: TGTGCCAGCAGCTTCGGCCCGGCGGGACAGGGTTTAAACACCATATATTTT
d_gene: TRBD1
v_gene: TRBV7-2
j_gene: TRBJ1-3
abundance: .

CDR3aa: CASMGQGSKPQHF
CDR3nt: TGTGCCAGCATGGGACAGGGCTCCAAGCCCCAGCATTTT
d_gene: TRBD1
v_gene: TRBV28
j_gene: TRBJ1-5
abundance: .

CDR3aa: CASSYSGSYTDTQYF
CDR3nt: TGTGCCAGCAGTTACTCAGGGTCTTACACAGATACGCAGTATTTT
d_gene: .
v_gene: TRBV6-5
j_gene: TRBJ2-3
abundance: .

CDR3aa: CASTSGGSSGANVLTF
CDR3nt: TGTGCCAGCACCTCGGGGGGGAGCTCTGGGGCCAACGTCCTGACTTTC
d_gene: TRBD2
v_gene: TRBV28
j_gene: TRBJ2-6
abundance: .